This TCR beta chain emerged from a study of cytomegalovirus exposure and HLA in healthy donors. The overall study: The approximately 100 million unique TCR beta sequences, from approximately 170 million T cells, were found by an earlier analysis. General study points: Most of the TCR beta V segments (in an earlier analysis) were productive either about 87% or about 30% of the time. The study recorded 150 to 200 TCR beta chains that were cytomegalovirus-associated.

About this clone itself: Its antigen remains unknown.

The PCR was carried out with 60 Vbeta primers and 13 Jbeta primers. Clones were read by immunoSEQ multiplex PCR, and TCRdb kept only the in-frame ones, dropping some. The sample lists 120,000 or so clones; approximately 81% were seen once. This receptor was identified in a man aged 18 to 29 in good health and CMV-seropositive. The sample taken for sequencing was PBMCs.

CDR3 in DNA: TGCGCCAGCAGCCAAACAATCGGGTTATGGACAAGCTATGGCTACACCTTC. Translated, it gives CASSQTIGLWTSYGYTF. The chain uses TRBV4-1 and TRBJ1-2; a possible D gene is TRBD1 (5 bases). The CDR3 is 17 residues long. Germline CDR1 MGHRA, CDR2 YSYEKL. The V and J ends lost 2 bases and 4 bases respectively, with 20 bases between them.